The 20 T cell receptor beta chains presented below share a single source sample, sequenced in a study of blood T cells in healthy people across ages. A second PCR of roughly 7 to 11 cycles used a sample-barcoded 5' primer and a J-beta primer mix. TCRdb used MiXCR to reprocess the 5' RACE reads, holding one entry per CDR3 protein. The sample includes 600,000 to 1,000,000 distinct CDR3 sequences, around a quarter seen only once; the top ten take under 4.5%. This sample also belongs to another study, concerning T cells of mothers and their children.

The sequenced sample was blood. The source of these receptors is a boy aged 5-17 years in good health.

V is TRBV2 and J is TRBJ1-5; D not resolved. V was clipped by 8 bases and J by 0 bases, with 8 bases between them. Germline V gene lookup returns CDR1 SNHLY and CDR2 FYNNEI. This CDR3 has 13 residues. Written as DNA, the CDR3 is TGTGCCAGCGGGAGAAGTAGCAATCAGCCCCAGCATTTT. Translation gives CASGRSSNQPQHF.

The rearrangement joins TRBV12-3 or TRBV12-4 to TRBJ2-7; weak D call: TRBD2 (5 bases). The CDR3 is made up of 11 amino acids. Trimming took 7 bases from V and 6 from J, leaving 10 bases between them. The CDR3 loop is CASTAGVEQYF. The CDR3 region has the DNA TGTGCCAGCACGGCCGGGGTCGAGCAGTACTTC.

A few counts support this clonotype. The chain links TRBV5-6 to TRBJ2-1, with a weak D call TRBD2 (5 bases). The DNA end is more similar to TRBJ2-7, so the J call may be wrong. This CDR3 spans 13 amino acids. Germline V gene data show CDR1 as SGHDT and CDR2 as YYEEEE. DNA for the CDR3: TGTGCCAGCAGCGCATCCGGGGCCTACGAGCAGTACTTC. Its protein product is CASSASGAYEQYF.

CDR3 coding DNA: TGCGCCAGCTCTGTAGACAGGGTCTACGAGCAGTACTTC. It translates to CASSVDRVYEQYF. This chain links TRBV5-1 with TRBJ2-7, with TRBD1 matching 7 bases. Trimming removed 7 bases from V and 3 bases from J; junction bases left unmatched: 7. The CDR3 runs to 13 residues. CDR1 is SGHRS, CDR2 YFSETQ, per germline.

This chain connects TRBV5-1 to TRBJ2-5; D remains ambiguous. This CDR3 contains 15 residues. V lost 0 bases and J lost 2, with 11 bases in between. Looked up from germline, CDR1 is SGHRS and CDR2 is YFSETQ. The CDR3: CASSLVPDGQETQYF. CDR3 in DNA: TGCGCCAGCAGCTTGGTACCGGACGGACAAGAGACCCAGTACTTC.

This clonotype was counted between two and nine times. The rearrangement uses TRBV19 and TRBJ2-1; TRBD1 agrees at 7 bases. Germline-derived CDR1 and CDR2 are LNHDA and SQIVND (reference sequence). CDR3 length equals 15 residues. The J segment lost 1 base and the V segment lost 4 bases, leaving 4 bases of the junction unmatched. This CDR3 is CASSTQGVSYNEQFF. For the CDR3, the DNA is TGTGCCAGTAGTACCCAGGGGGTATCCTACAATGAGCAGTTCTTC.

This chain uses TRBV28 with TRBJ2-5; 13 bases agree with TRBD2. The end of the DNA fits TRBJ2-7 better, so the J call may be wrong. The CDR3 totals 14 residues. Germline CDR1 MDHEN, CDR2 SYDVKM. CDR3 amino acids: CASKVGLAGREQYF. DNA for the CDR3: TGTGCCAGCAAAGTGGGACTAGCGGGACGCGAGCAGTACTTC.

This clonotype was counted a single time. J is TRBJ2-7 and V is TRBV5-8, with D possibly being TRBD2 (6 bases). Germline V CDR1 and CDR2: SGHTS, YDEGEE. V dropped 1 base and J dropped 0 bases, with 11 bases sitting between them. The CDR3 has 15 amino acids. The CDR3 sequence is CASSLSDGSSYEQYF. CDR3 nucleotide sequence: TGTGCCAGCAGCTTGTCCGACGGGAGCTCCTACGAGCAGTACTTC.

The V gene is TRBV6-6, the J gene TRBJ1-2; the match to TRBD1 covers 10 bases. After removal of 7 bases from V and 3 bases from J, the junction contained 8 bases not matched to a gene. This CDR3 is built from 15 residues. Germline values: CDR1 MNHNY, CDR2 SVGAGI (reference sequence). CDR3: CASTSRDRGDYGYTF. CDR3 coding DNA: TGTGCCAGCACCTCAAGGGACAGGGGAGACTATGGCTACACCTTC.

This clonotype was picked up a small number of times. The chain carries TRBV2 and TRBJ1-5; the D is unclear. Trimming shortened V by 8 bases and J by 1 base, and 18 bases separated the two germline ends. The germline V gene encodes CDR1 SNHLY and CDR2 FYNNEI. The CDR3 runs 16 residues. The CDR3, as DNA: TGTGCCAGCGGGGAAGAAGGTACTACGAGCAATCAGCCCCAGCATTTT. Translating gives CASGEEGTTSNQPQHF. The full variable domain, its missing parts supplied by reference TRBV2 and TRBJ1-5, is EPEVTQTPSHQVTQMGQEVILRCVPISNHLYFYWYRQILGQKVEFLVSFYNNEISEKSEIFDDQFSVERPDGSNFTLKIRSTKLEDSAMYFCASGEEGTTSNQPQHFGDGTRLSIL.

V usage is TRBV24-1 and J usage is TRBJ2-1, with 9 bases that match TRBD2. The V gene end was trimmed by 3 bases and the J gene end by 0 bases; junction bases not matched to a gene: 2. The germline V gene has CDR1 KGHDR and CDR2 SFDVKD. The CDR3 runs to 16 residues. The chain's CDR3 is CATSDISGSSYNEQFF. Here the CDR3 DNA reads TGTGCCACCAGTGATATTAGCGGGAGCTCCTACAATGAGCAGTTCTTC.

This clonotype was seen just once. The chain combines TRBV28 with TRBJ2-2; D gene unclear. The CDR3 sequence is 15 residues long. Trimming cost V 9 bases and J 2 bases, with 16 bases left between them. Looked up from germline, CDR1 is MDHEN and CDR2 is SYDVKM. The CDR3 is CASSNPRQNTGELFF. In DNA form, the CDR3 reads TGTGCCAGTTCCAACCCACGACAAAACACCGGGGAGCTGTTTTTT. Filled out from reference TRBV28 and TRBJ2-2, the complete variable domain reads DVKVTQSSRYLVKRTGEKVFLECVQDMDHENMFWYRQDPGLGLRLIYFSYDVKMKEKGDIPEGYSVSREKKERFSLILESASTNQTSMYLCASSNPRQNTGELFFGEGSRLTVL.

The rearrangement joins TRBV5-6 to TRBJ2-1, with TRBD2 matching 11 bases. The CDR3 is made up of 16 amino acids. CDR1 and CDR2 from the germline V gene are SGHDT and YYEEEE. J gave up 7 bases and V 0 bases, and 6 bases lay outside the gene matches. For the CDR3, the DNA is TGTGCCAGCAGCTTGGTAGCGGGAGGGAACGGGAATGAGCAGTTCTTC. The encoded protein is CASSLVAGGNGNEQFF.

This clonotype showed up just once. A read error may account for a junction end that differs from germline. J is TRBJ2-7 and V is TRBV28; D could derive from TRBD1 or TRBD2 (5 bases each). The CDR3 covers 12 residues. Germline loops: CDR1 MDHEN, CDR2 SYDVKM. CDR3 DNA: TGTGCCAGCAGTGGGGGTCCGACGGGAAATTGGTTC. Its protein is CASSGGPTGNWF.

Only a few counts were recorded for this clonotype. V and J are TRBV6-5 and TRBJ1-4; D is ambiguous. V was shortened by 2 bases and J by 10 bases, with 14 bases between the two germline ends. This CDR3 comprises 14 residues. CDR1 is MNHEY and CDR2 is SVGAGI in the germline V gene. Here the CDR3 reads CASSYITAGPKLFF. The CDR3 DNA follows: TGTGCCAGCAGTTACATAACGGCCGGGCCAAAACTGTTTTTT.

The chain links TRBV11-2 to TRBJ1-6, with D unresolved. CDR1 is SGHAT, CDR2 FQNNGV, per germline. This CDR3 contains 17 residues. The V end lost 5 bases, the J end lost 7 bases, and 21 bases lay between the germline ends. The CDR3 protein is CASSALVVLTSNSPLHF. Written as DNA, the CDR3 is TGTGCCAGCAGCGCGCTAGTGGTCCTAACCTCAAATTCACCCCTCCACTTT.

J is TRBJ2-1 and V is TRBV27; D unresolved. Germline values: CDR1 MNHEY, CDR2 SMNVEV (reference sequence). V shed 2 bases and J shed 7 bases, with 15 bases lying between them. CDR3 length: 15 residues. The CDR3 loop is CASSLISPHYNEQFF. The DNA of the CDR3 is TGTGCCAGCAGTTTAATCAGCCCTCACTATAATGAGCAGTTCTTC.

This chain joins TRBV12-3 or TRBV12-4 and TRBJ1-2, with a tentative D call TRBD1 (6 bases). Trimming took 5 bases from V and 4 from J, leaving 17 bases between them. The CDR3 covers 15 residues. The CDR3 is CASSTSQGTLYGYTF. Written as DNA, the CDR3 is TGTGCCAGCAGTACCTCACAGGGAACTCTCTATGGCTACACCTTC.

Concerning this clonotype: The junction departs from germline at one end; a sequencing error may be responsible. V and J are TRBV2 and TRBJ1-4; the D is unclear. This CDR3 is built from 14 residues. CDR1 is SNHLY and CDR2 is FYNNEI in the germline V gene. The CDR3 protein is CASSDSYAGEELFF. As DNA, the CDR3 is TGTGCCAGCAGTGATAGCTACGCGGGTGAAGAACTGTTTTTT.

The chain couples TRBV20-1 to TRBJ2-1; 13 nucleotides align to TRBD2. CDR1 and CDR2 from the germline V gene are DFQATT and SNEGSKA (reference sequence). V trimming: 6 bases; J trimming: 7 bases; junction bases outside the gene matches: 6. The CDR3 contains 14 residues. CDR3 protein: CSALTSGRGNEQFF. CDR3 sequence (DNA): TGCAGTGCCCTTACTAGCGGGAGGGGGAATGAGCAGTTCTTC.